Detailed here is one T cell receptor (beta chain). This record comes from a study of control samples from healthy donors and cancer patients. V was shortened by 4 bases and J by 5 bases, with 20 bases between the two germline ends. The CDR3 runs 15 residues. Germline V CDR1 and CDR2: GTSNPN, SVGIG (reference sequence). The table came from immunoSEQ multiplex PCR; TCRdb's copy has only in-frame clones and leaves some out. The table includes 150,000 to 200,000 clones, 70% to 90% detected once. Sequences were obtained from blood. This rearrangement joins TRBV30 to TRBJ1-2; the D is unclear. The receptor was isolated from a young man in good health. The CDR3 nucleotides are TGTGCCTGGAATACTTGGACCGACATGGGATATGGCTACACCTTC. Translated: CAWNTWTDMGYGYTF.